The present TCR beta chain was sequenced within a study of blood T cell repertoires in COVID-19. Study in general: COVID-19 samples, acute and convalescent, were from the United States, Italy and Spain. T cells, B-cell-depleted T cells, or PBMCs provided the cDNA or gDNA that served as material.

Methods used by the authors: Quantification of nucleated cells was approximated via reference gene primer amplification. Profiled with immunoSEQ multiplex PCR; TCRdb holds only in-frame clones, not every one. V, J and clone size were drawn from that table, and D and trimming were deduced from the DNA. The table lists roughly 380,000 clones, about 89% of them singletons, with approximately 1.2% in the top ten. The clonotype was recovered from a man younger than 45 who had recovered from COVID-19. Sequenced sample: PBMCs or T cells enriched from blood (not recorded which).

CDR3: CASRRADYNEQFF. CDR3 bases: TGTGCCAGTAGAAGAGCGGATTACAATGAGCAGTTCTTC. This chain connects TRBV19 to TRBJ2-1; weak D call: TRBD2 (5 bases). Per germline, CDR1 LNHDA and CDR2 SQIVND (reference sequence). This CDR3 region has 13 residues. Trimming cost V 6 bases and J 4 bases, with 10 bases left between them.